These T cell receptor beta chains were read from a single sample in a study of identical twins. MiXCR, run by TCRdb on the 5' RACE reads, gives a single entry per CDR3 protein. Of hundreds of thousands of distinct CDR3 sequences listed, roughly 18% are singletons. The data were also submitted as part of a second study, on T cells expressing NK-cell markers.

The sample taken for sequencing was PBMCs. The receptors derive from a woman younger than 35 in good health. Both conserved end residues are part of each CDR3. D genes are given only for firm matches. Expanded clones get a size class; other rows say once, few or many, or leave the size out.

D gene: TRBD1; J gene: TRBJ2-2; V gene: TRBV7-9; clone size: few; CDR3 DNA: TGTGCCAGCAGCCGACCAGAGCGACAGGGGCGGGCCGGGGAGCTGTTTTTT; CDR3 protein: CASSRPERQGRAGELFF
D gene: TRBD1; J gene: TRBJ2-3; V gene: TRBV12-3/TRBV12-4; clone size: few; CDR3 DNA: TGTGCCAGCAGTTTCCCACGCGGGACAGGGGACACAGATACGCAGTATTTT; CDR3 protein: CASSFPRGTGDTDTQYF
D gene: -; J gene: TRBJ2-3; V gene: TRBV20-1; clone size: few; CDR3 DNA: TGCAGTGCTTCGGAGGAGCCAGATACGCAGTATTTT; CDR3 protein: CSASEEPDTQYF
D gene: -; J gene: TRBJ2-2; V gene: TRBV12-3/TRBV12-4; clone size: -; CDR3 DNA: TGTGCCAGCACCGAGGGGGGTCCTGTTTCCGGGGAGCTGTTTTTT; CDR3 protein: CASTEGGPVSGELFF
D gene: TRBD2; J gene: TRBJ2-1; V gene: TRBV5-1; clone size: -; CDR3 DNA: TGCGCCAGCAGCTCGCAATCGGGACTAGCGGGTGAGCAGTTCTTC; CDR3 protein: CASSSQSGLAGEQFF
D gene: TRBD1; J gene: TRBJ1-5; V gene: TRBV27; clone size: few; CDR3 DNA: TGTGCCAGCAGTTCTAGCCTGACAGGGGGCCAGCCCCAGCATTTT; CDR3 protein: CASSSSLTGGQPQHF
D gene: -; J gene: TRBJ1-1; V gene: TRBV12-3/TRBV12-4; clone size: -; CDR3 DNA: TGTGCCAGCAGCCAGGGGATAACTGAAGCTTTCTTT; CDR3 protein: CASSQGITEAFF
D gene: TRBD1; J gene: TRBJ1-2; V gene: TRBV20-1; clone size: many; CDR3 DNA: TGCAGTGCTCTACAGGGGACGGAAGGCTACACCTTC; CDR3 protein: CSALQGTEGYTF
D gene: TRBD2; J gene: TRBJ2-1; V gene: TRBV7-2; clone size: -; CDR3 DNA: TGTGCCAGCAGCTTGACTAGCGGGAGGCTTATGGGGGATGAGCAGTTCTTC; CDR3 protein: CASSLTSGRLMGDEQFF
D gene: TRBD1; J gene: TRBJ2-2; V gene: TRBV9; clone size: few; CDR3 DNA: TGTGCCAGCAGCGTGGGGGGACAGGGACAGTCGGGACCCACCCAATACACCGGGGAGCTGTTTTTT; CDR3 protein: CASSVGGQGQSGPTQYTGELFF
D gene: -; J gene: TRBJ2-3; V gene: TRBV12-3/TRBV12-4; clone size: many; CDR3 DNA: TGTGCCAGCTCCCGTCTTGGGGATACGCAGTATTTT; CDR3 protein: CASSRLGDTQYF
D gene: -; J gene: TRBJ2-7; V gene: TRBV20-1; clone size: -; CDR3 DNA: TGCAGTGCTAGGTCTCTGCGAGGGGGTAGGGTCGAGCAGTACTTC; CDR3 protein: CSARSLRGGRVEQYF
D gene: TRBD2; J gene: TRBJ2-1; V gene: TRBV9; clone size: few; CDR3 DNA: TGTGCCAGCAGCGTAGTCCCTAGCGGGGAGAATGAGCAGTTCTTC; CDR3 protein: CASSVVPSGENEQFF
D gene: TRBD2; J gene: TRBJ2-1; V gene: TRBV4-3; clone size: -; CDR3 DNA: TGCGCCAGCAGCCAAGGGTGGCGGACTAGCGGGCACAATGAGCAGTTCTTC; CDR3 protein: CASSQGWRTSGHNEQFF
D gene: -; J gene: TRBJ1-6; V gene: TRBV12-3/TRBV12-4; clone size: few; CDR3 DNA: TGTGCCAGCAGCACTTCCGACGGGAGGCCCCTCCACTTT; CDR3 protein: CASSTSDGRPLHF
D gene: TRBD2; J gene: TRBJ2-7; V gene: TRBV15; clone size: -; CDR3 DNA: TGTGCCACCAGCAGGCTAACTAGCGACATCTACGAGCAGTACTTC; CDR3 protein: CATSRLTSDIYEQYF
D gene: -; J gene: TRBJ2-5; V gene: TRBV5-1; clone size: few; CDR3 DNA: TGCGCCAGCAGCTTGGGGGACGGGACCCATCAAGAGACCCAGTACTTC; CDR3 protein: CASSLGDGTHQETQYF
D gene: TRBD1; J gene: TRBJ1-1; V gene: TRBV29-1; clone size: few; CDR3 DNA: TGCAGCGTTGATACAGGGGTCACTGAAGCTTTCTTT; CDR3 protein: CSVDTGVTEAFF
D gene: -; J gene: TRBJ2-7; V gene: TRBV5-1; clone size: few; CDR3 DNA: TGCGCCAGCAGCTGGGGGGACAAAACCTACGAGCAGTACTTC; CDR3 protein: CASSWGDKTYEQYF
D gene: -; J gene: TRBJ1-1; V gene: TRBV5-1; clone size: few; CDR3 DNA: TGCGCCAGCAGCTTTGATCAGTTCGTAACTGAAGCTTTCTTT; CDR3 protein: CASSFDQFVTEAFF
D gene: -; J gene: TRBJ1-2; V gene: TRBV5-1; clone size: -; CDR3 DNA: TGCGCCAGCAGCTTCCGGACAGCCAGTTACAGCTACACCTTC; CDR3 protein: CASSFRTASYSYTF
D gene: -; J gene: TRBJ1-4; V gene: TRBV12-3/TRBV12-4; clone size: many; CDR3 DNA: TGTGCCAGCAGTTATGGGGGAACTAATGAAAAACTGTTTTTT; CDR3 protein: CASSYGGTNEKLFF
D gene: TRBD2; J gene: TRBJ2-1; V gene: TRBV7-8; clone size: -; CDR3 DNA: TGTGCCAGCAGGCGGGGGGGTCGAGCCTACAATGAGCAGTTCTTC; CDR3 protein: CASRRGGRAYNEQFF
D gene: TRBD1; J gene: TRBJ2-2; V gene: TRBV9; clone size: -; CDR3 DNA: TGTGCCAGCAGCGCCGACAGGGGAGGGGAGCTGTTTTTT; CDR3 protein: CASSADRGGELFF
D gene: -; J gene: TRBJ1-5; V gene: TRBV7-8; clone size: -; CDR3 DNA: TGTGCCAGCAGCTTAAGTAGCGGGGTGAGCAATCAGCCCCAGCATTTT; CDR3 protein: CASSLSSGVSNQPQHF
D gene: TRBD2; J gene: TRBJ2-1; V gene: TRBV24-1; clone size: -; CDR3 DNA: TGTGCCACCAGTGATTCGACTCGGACTAGGAATGAGCAGTTCTTC; CDR3 protein: CATSDSTRTRNEQFF
D gene: -; J gene: TRBJ1-2; V gene: TRBV21-1; clone size: few; CDR3 DNA: TGTGCCAGCAGCATGCCTTCGGGGAACTATGGCTACACCTTC; CDR3 protein: CASSMPSGNYGYTF
D gene: -; J gene: TRBJ2-7; V gene: TRBV5-6; clone size: few; CDR3 DNA: TGTGCCAGCAGCCGAGGGGGGGCCTCCTACGAGCAGTACTTC; CDR3 protein: CASSRGGASYEQYF
D gene: TRBD2; J gene: TRBJ2-5; V gene: TRBV10-3; clone size: -; CDR3 DNA: TGTGCCATCAGCATTACTAGCGGCCAAGAGACCCAGTACTTC; CDR3 protein: CAISITSGQETQYF
D gene: -; J gene: TRBJ2-7; V gene: TRBV6-2/TRBV6-3; clone size: -; CDR3 DNA: TGTGCCAGCAGACCTCCCTTTCGGGGTTTTAACGAGCAGTACTTC; CDR3 protein: CASRPPFRGFNEQYF